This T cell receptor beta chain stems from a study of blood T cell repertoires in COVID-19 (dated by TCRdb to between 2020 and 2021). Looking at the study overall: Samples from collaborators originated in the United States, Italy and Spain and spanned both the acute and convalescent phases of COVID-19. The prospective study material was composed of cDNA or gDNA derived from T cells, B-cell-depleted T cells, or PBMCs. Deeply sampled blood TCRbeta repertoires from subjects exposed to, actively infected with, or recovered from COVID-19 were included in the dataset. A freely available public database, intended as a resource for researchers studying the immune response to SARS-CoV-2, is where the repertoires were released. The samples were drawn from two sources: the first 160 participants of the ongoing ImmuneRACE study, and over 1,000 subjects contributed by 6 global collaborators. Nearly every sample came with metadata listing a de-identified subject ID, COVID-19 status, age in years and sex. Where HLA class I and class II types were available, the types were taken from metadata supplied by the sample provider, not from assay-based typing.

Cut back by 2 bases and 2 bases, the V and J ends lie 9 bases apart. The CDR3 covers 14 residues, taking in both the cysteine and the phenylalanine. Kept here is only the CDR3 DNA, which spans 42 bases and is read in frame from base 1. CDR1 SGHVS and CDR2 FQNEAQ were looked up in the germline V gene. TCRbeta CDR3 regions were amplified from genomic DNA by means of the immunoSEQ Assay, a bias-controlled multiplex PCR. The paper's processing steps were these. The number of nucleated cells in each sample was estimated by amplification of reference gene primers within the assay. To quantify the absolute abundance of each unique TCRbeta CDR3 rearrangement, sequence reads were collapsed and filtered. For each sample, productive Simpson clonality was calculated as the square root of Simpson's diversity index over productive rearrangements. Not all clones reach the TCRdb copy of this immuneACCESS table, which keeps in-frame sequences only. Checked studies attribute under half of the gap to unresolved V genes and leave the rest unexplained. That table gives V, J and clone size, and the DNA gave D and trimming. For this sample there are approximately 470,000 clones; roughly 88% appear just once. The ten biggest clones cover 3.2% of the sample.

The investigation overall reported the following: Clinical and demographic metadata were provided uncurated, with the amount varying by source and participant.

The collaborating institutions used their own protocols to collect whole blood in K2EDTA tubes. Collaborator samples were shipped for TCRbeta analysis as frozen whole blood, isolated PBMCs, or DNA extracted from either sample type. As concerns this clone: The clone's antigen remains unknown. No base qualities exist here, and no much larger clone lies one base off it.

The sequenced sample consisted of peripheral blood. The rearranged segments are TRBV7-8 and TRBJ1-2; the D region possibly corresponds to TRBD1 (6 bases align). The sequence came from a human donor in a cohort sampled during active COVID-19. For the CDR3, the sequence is CASSLFRGNYGYTF. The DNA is TGTGCCAGCAGCTTATTCAGGGGAAACTATGGCTACACCTTC.